Sequencing of this T cell receptor beta chain was carried out in a study of identifying expanded T cells in peripheral blood. The data were produced by immunoSEQ multiplex PCR, yet TCRdb's version contains in-frame clones alone and is incomplete. Of 70,000 to 95,000 clones in the sample, around nine tenths are singletons; the top ten hold approximately 3.9%. The CDR3 is 13 amino acids. Per the germline V gene, CDR1 is MGHRA and CDR2 is YSYEKL. V shed 5 bases and J 5 bases; nucleotides not matched to a gene: 4. Sequenced: blood. V gene TRBV4-1 combines with J gene TRBJ2-5, with 8 bases fitting TRBD1. The clonotype originates from a person aged 18-70 years in good health. CDR3 region: CASSARGRETQYF. In DNA form, the CDR3 reads TGCGCCAGCAGCGCCAGGGGGCGGGAGACCCAGTACTTC.